These T cell receptor beta chains were read from a single sample in a study of metastatic and nonmetastatic thyroid tumors. TCRdb re-clonotyped the PCR reads through MiXCR. This table has roughly 46,000 clones, around 25% appearing once. The sequencing input was blood. These receptor sequences come from a male donor with papillary thyroid cancer or a benign thyroid nodule (not recorded which). Some clones in this sample may be carry-over from other donors' samples. The CDR3 runs from the conserved cysteine through the conserved F or W. D genes are given only for firm matches. The size of a clone is reported for some rows only, either as once, few or many, or as a class for expanded clones.

D	size	V	J	CDR3	DNA
TRBD2	-	TRBV6-2/TRBV6-3	TRBJ2-7	CASSSQLAGGSEQYF	TGTGCCAGCAGTTCTCAACTAGCGGGAGGCTCCGAGCAGTACTTC
TRBD1	few	TRBV20-1	TRBJ2-7	CSARVTGQPYEQYF	TGCAGTGCTAGAGTCACGGGACAGCCATACGAGCAGTACTTC
-	many	TRBV7-9	TRBJ2-7	CASSSIDSLSYEQYF	TGTGCCAGCAGCTCGATAGACAGCCTTTCCTACGAGCAGTACTTC
-	many	TRBV19	TRBJ1-5	CASSSGYNQPQHF	TGTGCCAGTAGCTCGGGGTACAATCAGCCCCAGCATTTT
-	few	TRBV20-1	TRBJ1-5	CSARVRGGGNQPQHF	TGCAGTGCTAGAGTAAGAGGGGGAGGTAATCAGCCCCAGCATTTT
-	-	TRBV18	TRBJ2-1	CASSPSGVVEDEQFF	TGTGCCAGCTCACCTTCCGGGGTAGTCGAGGATGAGCAGTTCTTC
-	-	TRBV27	TRBJ1-1	CASSLGYPTEAFF	TGTGCCAGCAGTTTAGGTTATCCCACTGAAGCTTTCTTT
-	-	TRBV11-3	TRBJ2-7	CASSFVSGTEQYF	TGTGCCAGCAGCTTCGTATCCGGGACCGAGCAGTACTTC
-	many	TRBV9	TRBJ1-2	CASSVGQSYGYTF	TGTGCCAGCAGCGTAGGACAATCCTATGGCTACACCTTC
TRBD1	-	TRBV19	TRBJ1-5	CASTIQGNQPQHF	TGTGCCAGTACTATACAGGGGAATCAGCCCCAGCATTTT
TRBD2	many	TRBV7-2	TRBJ2-5	CASSHTSGSGRETQYF	TGTGCCAGCAGCCATACTAGCGGGAGCGGTAGAGAGACCCAGTACTTC
TRBD2	many	TRBV5-1	TRBJ2-1	CASSLGLARSYNEQFF	TGCGCCAGCAGCTTAGGACTAGCCCGCTCCTACAATGAGCAGTTCTTC
-	many	TRBV28	TRBJ2-7	CASSRGSPYEQYF	TGTGCCAGCAGTCGGGGATCACCCTACGAGCAGTACTTC
TRBD2	few	TRBV6-2/TRBV6-3	TRBJ2-1	CASRGSGSSNEQFF	TGTGCCAGCAGGGGTAGCGGGAGTAGCAATGAGCAGTTCTTC
TRBD2	-	TRBV20-1	TRBJ2-7	CSASAEAGGGGYEQYF	TGCAGTGCTAGTGCGGAAGCGGGAGGGGGGGGCTACGAGCAGTACTTC
-	many	TRBV5-1	TRBJ2-7	CASSLGGGEAYEQYF	TGCGCCAGCAGCTTGGGTGGAGGGGAGGCCTACGAGCAGTACTTC
-	many	TRBV29-1	TRBJ2-2	CSVAERDTGELFF	TGCAGCGTTGCGGAGCGGGACACCGGGGAGCTGTTTTTT
TRBD2	few	TRBV19	TRBJ2-1	CACSSVLAGVNEQFF	TGTGCCTGTAGTAGTGTACTAGCGGGGGTCAATGAGCAGTTCTTC
-	-	TRBV7-8	TRBJ1-2	CASSPDGNYGYTF	TGTGCCAGCAGCCCCGACGGTAACTATGGCTACACCTTC
TRBD1	many	TRBV28	TRBJ2-5	CASSLTGSETQYF	TGTGCCAGCAGTTTGACAGGGTCCGAGACCCAGTACTTC
-	-	TRBV19	TRBJ2-7	CASSIARDSYEQYF	TGTGCCAGTAGTATCGCCAGGGACTCATACGAGCAGTACTTC
-	few	TRBV7-8	TRBJ1-1	CASSGLVKGTGKNTEAFF	TGTGCCAGCAGCGGACTGGTAAAGGGCACGGGTAAGAACACTGAAGCTTTCTTT
-	-	TRBV5-6	TRBJ2-7	CASSPEGSSYEQYF	TGTGCCAGCAGCCCGGAGGGGAGCTCCTACGAGCAGTACTTC
-	many	TRBV6-1	TRBJ2-1	CASRRTFNNEQFF	TGTGCCAGCAGGAGGACCTTTAACAATGAGCAGTTCTTC
-	many	TRBV28	TRBJ1-6	CASTETQTVVWGSPLHF	TGTGCCAGCACCGAAACCCAGACAGTCGTATGGGGTTCACCCCTCCACTTT
-	many	TRBV10-3	TRBJ2-5	CAISESVQGGETQYF	TGTGCCATCAGTGAGTCGGTACAGGGAGGGGAGACCCAGTACTTC
-	many	TRBV5-1	TRBJ2-1	CASSSWEYNEQFF	TGCGCCAGCAGTAGTTGGGAATACAATGAGCAGTTCTTC
TRBD1	many	TRBV6-1	TRBJ1-4	CASGGQGGEKLFF	TGTGCCAGCGGGGGGCAGGGGGGCGAAAAACTGTTTTTT
TRBD2	many	TRBV5-1	TRBJ2-7	CASSGRTSGSYEQYF	TGCGCCAGCAGCGGGAGGACTAGCGGGAGCTACGAGCAGTACTTC
-	few	TRBV5-8	TRBJ1-2	CASRVDTNYGYTF	TGTGCCAGCAGAGTGGACACCAACTATGGCTACACCTTC
-	medium-sized	TRBV6-1	TRBJ1-5	CASSEGWGLGQPQHF	TGTGCCAGCAGTGAAGGGTGGGGGCTGGGGCAGCCCCAGCATTTT
-	medium-sized	TRBV6-1	TRBJ2-7	CASSTAGMAAYEQYF	TGTGCCAGCAGTACCGCGGGGATGGCCGCCTACGAGCAGTACTTC
-	many	TRBV6-1	TRBJ2-3	CASSSDPSGTDTQYF	TGTGCCAGCAGTTCAGACCCCTCGGGCACAGATACGCAGTATTTT
-	few	TRBV28	TRBJ2-7	CASSLLVGSLYF	TGTGCCAGCAGTTTATTAGTGGGGAGTCTGTACTTC
TRBD1	few	TRBV15	TRBJ1-4	CATSWGQARGNEKLFF	TGTGCCACCAGCTGGGGACAGGCGAGGGGTAATGAAAAACTGTTTTTT
-	-	TRBV10-1	TRBJ1-1	CASSESVDNRNTEAFF	TGCGCCAGCAGTGAGTCAGTGGACAATAGGAACACTGAAGCTTTCTTT
-	-	TRBV7-3	TRBJ2-3	CAISLGSAYTQYF	TGTGCCATCAGCTTAGGGAGTGCATATACGCAGTATTTT
-	few	TRBV27	TRBJ1-2	CASSLYGDRFYGYTF	TGTGCCAGCAGTTTATACGGGGACCGATTCTATGGCTACACCTTC
-	many	TRBV4-1	TRBJ2-7	CASSNGQEQYF	TGCGCCAGCAGCAATGGTCAGGAGCAGTACTTC
TRBD1	-	TRBV15	TRBJ1-5	CATSRGGTGGREPQHF	TGTGCCACCAGCAGAGGGGGGACAGGGGGCCGTGAGCCCCAGCATTTT
TRBD1	-	TRBV5-1	TRBJ1-6	CASRISPGQGYSPLHF	TGCGCCAGCAGGATTTCCCCGGGACAGGGGTATTCACCCCTCCACTTT
-	-	TRBV7-2	TRBJ2-7	CASSLAVSYEQYF	TGTGCCAGCAGCTTAGCGGTCTCCTACGAGCAGTACTTC
TRBD1	many	TRBV5-1	TRBJ2-2	CASSFGTGWNTGELFF	TGCGCCAGCAGCTTCGGGACAGGCTGGAACACCGGGGAGCTGTTTTTT
-	many	TRBV12-3/TRBV12-4	TRBJ1-3	CASWVGETGNTIYF	TGTGCCAGCTGGGTGGGGGAAACTGGAAACACCATATATTTT
-	many	TRBV29-1	TRBJ2-2	CSVGYAGELFF	TGCAGCGTGGGGTATGCCGGGGAGCTGTTTTTT
-	-	TRBV28	TRBJ2-2	CASIPGPTNTGELFF	TGTGCCAGCATACCGGGACCTACGAACACCGGGGAGCTGTTTTTT
TRBD1	-	TRBV28	TRBJ2-7	CASSFVGQGNYEQYF	TGTGCCAGCAGTTTCGTCGGACAGGGAAATTACGAGCAGTACTTC
-	-	TRBV4-2	TRBJ2-7	CASSQDPGSSYEQYF	TGTGCCAGCAGCCAAGATCCGGGAAGCTCCTACGAGCAGTACTTC
-	-	TRBV5-6	TRBJ1-2	CASSLIVGGRYGYTF	TGTGCCAGCAGCTTGATTGTGGGGGGTAGATATGGCTACACCTTC
TRBD2	-	TRBV2	TRBJ2-5	CASSERAGGVETGYF	TGTGCCAGCAGTGAAAGAGCGGGAGGGGTGGAGACCGGGTACTTC
-	-	TRBV28	TRBJ1-1	CASSLATAEAFF	TGTGCCAGCAGTTTAGCCACAGCAGAAGCTTTCTTT